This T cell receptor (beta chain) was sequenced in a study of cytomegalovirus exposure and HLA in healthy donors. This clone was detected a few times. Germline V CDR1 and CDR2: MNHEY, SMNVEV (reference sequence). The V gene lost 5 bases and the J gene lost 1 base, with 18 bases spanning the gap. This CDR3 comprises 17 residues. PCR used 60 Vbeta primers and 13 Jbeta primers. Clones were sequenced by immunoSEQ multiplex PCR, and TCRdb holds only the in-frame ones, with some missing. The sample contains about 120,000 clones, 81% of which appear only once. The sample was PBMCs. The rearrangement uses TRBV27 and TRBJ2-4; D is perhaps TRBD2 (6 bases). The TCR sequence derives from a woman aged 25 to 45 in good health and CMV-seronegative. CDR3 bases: TGTGCCAGCAGTGGACCCGGGGGACCATCGGCCAAAAACATTCAGTACTTC. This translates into CASSGPGGPSAKNIQYF.